Each of the 6 T cell receptor beta chains below was sequenced from the same sample in a study of T cells in tuberculosis. TCRdb's table, derived via immunoSEQ multiplex PCR, lists solely in-frame clones and lacks some. The sample shows some 30,000 clones, around 86% of them seen only once. Time point specified: new active TB diagnosis, blood taken before or within 7 days of starting treatment. This sample comprised PBMCs, obtained at tuberculosis diagnosis. Receptors originate from an adult with tuberculosis.

The chain has TRBV7-3 and TRBJ1-2; 7 bases match TRBD1. The CDR3 runs 16 residues. CDR1 and CDR2 (germline): SGHTA, FQGTGA. The V gene end was trimmed by 5 bases and the J gene end by 5 bases; junction bases not matched to a gene: 14. CDR3 region: CASSRTGWDSRYGYTF. The CDR3 bases are TGTGCCAGCAGCCGTACCGGTTGGGACAGCAGATATGGCTACACCTTC.

This chain joins TRBV5-1 and TRBJ2-1, with D possibly matching TRBD2 (5 bases). CDR1 and CDR2 (germline): SGHRS, YFSETQ. V lost 4 bases and J 7 bases, leaving 33 bases between the germline ends. CDR3 length: 20 amino acids. DNA of the CDR3: TGCGCCAGCAGCCCCGCTACTAGGGTGGCGGCAACTTCCTTAGTTAATGAGCAGTTCTTC. It specifies CASSPATRVAATSLVNEQFF.

This chain joins TRBV11-2 and TRBJ2-3; TRBD2 is a possible D gene (5 bases). The CDR3 loop spans 13 amino acids. CDR1 SGHAT and CDR2 FQNNGV come from the germline V gene. Trimming cost V 5 bases and J 4 bases, with 10 bases left between them. The CDR3 sequence: CASSDSAPDTQYF. CDR3 in DNA: TGTGCCAGCAGCGATAGCGCCCCAGATACGCAGTATTTT.

The V gene is TRBV18, the J gene TRBJ2-3; D unresolved. Trimming took off 2 bases at V and 5 bases at J, with 8 bases between the two ends. The CDR3 is 13 residues long. Germline loops: CDR1 KGHSH, CDR2 LQKENI. CDR3 sequence reads: CASSPVARDTQYF. The CDR3 DNA reads as TGTGCCAGCTCACCAGTGGCCAGAGATACGCAGTATTTT.

The V and J genes are TRBV6-6 and TRBJ2-3; a weak D match, TRBD2 (6 bases). Germline CDR1 MNHNY, CDR2 SVGAGI (reference sequence). The CDR3 covers 14 residues. The V end was cut by 8 bases, the J end by 3 bases, with 15 bases between. The CDR3 DNA is TGTGCCAGCTACGGTCAGCGGGCGACAGATACGCAGTATTTT. Encoded protein: CASYGQRATDTQYF.

The rearrangement uses TRBV9 and TRBJ1-2; maybe TRBD1 (6 bases). Trimming shortened V by 5 bases and J by 7 bases, and 15 bases separated the two germline ends. This CDR3 is 13 amino acids long. CDR1 is SGDLS and CDR2 is YYNGEE in the germline V gene. The CDR3 sequence is CASREQGSPGYTF. The CDR3 DNA follows: TGTGCCAGCAGGGAACAGGGATCCCCTGGCTACACCTTC.